This T cell receptor beta chain derives from a study of cytomegalovirus exposure and HLA in healthy donors. Overall study: Earlier, some 200 million T cells were analyzed, and some 120 million unique TCR beta sequences were found among them.

Primers included in the PCR were 60 Vbeta and 13 Jbeta primers. Generated by immunoSEQ multiplex PCR, the TCRdb table keeps only in-frame clones and is missing some. The table records over 150,000 clones, approximately 80% of them present only once. CDR1 is SGHTA, CDR2 FQGNSA, per germline. V was shortened by 1 base and J by 9 bases, with 16 bases between the two germline ends. CDR3 length equals 15 residues. Sequenced input: PBMCs. The chain couples TRBV7-2 to TRBJ2-1, with D possibly matching TRBD2 (6 bases). The clonotype comes from a man aged 25-45 years in good health and CMV-seropositive. CDR3 region: CASSLVSSGAGEQFF. The CDR3 DNA sequence: TGTGCCAGCAGCTTAGTTTCGTCGGGAGCTGGTGAGCAGTTCTTC.